The present T cell receptor (beta chain) was sequenced within a study of Graves' ophthalmopathy and Graves' hyperthyroidism. RNA transcripts served as template for amplifying TCR beta CDR3 sequences. An initial RT-PCR round employing HTBI primers preceded a second-round multiplex PCR. TCRdb ran MiXCR on the multiplex PCR reads and lists one entry per CDR3 protein. The sample yields hundreds of thousands of distinct CDR3 sequences, around an eighth seen once. The CDR3 runs 16 residues. The germline V and J ends were trimmed by 6 bases and 5 bases, with 22 bases remaining between them. Germline V gives CDR1 MNHNS, CDR2 SASEGT. There are many counts of this clonotype.

Sequencing used blood. The receptor was isolated from a woman between 25 and 40 years old with Graves' ophthalmopathy. The V and J genes are TRBV6-1 and TRBJ1-1, with D possibly matching TRBD1 (6 bases). This CDR3 reads CASRPGAYRRVTEAFF. CDR3 DNA: TGTGCCAGCAGGCCGGGGGCGTATAGAAGGGTTACTGAAGCTTTCTTT.